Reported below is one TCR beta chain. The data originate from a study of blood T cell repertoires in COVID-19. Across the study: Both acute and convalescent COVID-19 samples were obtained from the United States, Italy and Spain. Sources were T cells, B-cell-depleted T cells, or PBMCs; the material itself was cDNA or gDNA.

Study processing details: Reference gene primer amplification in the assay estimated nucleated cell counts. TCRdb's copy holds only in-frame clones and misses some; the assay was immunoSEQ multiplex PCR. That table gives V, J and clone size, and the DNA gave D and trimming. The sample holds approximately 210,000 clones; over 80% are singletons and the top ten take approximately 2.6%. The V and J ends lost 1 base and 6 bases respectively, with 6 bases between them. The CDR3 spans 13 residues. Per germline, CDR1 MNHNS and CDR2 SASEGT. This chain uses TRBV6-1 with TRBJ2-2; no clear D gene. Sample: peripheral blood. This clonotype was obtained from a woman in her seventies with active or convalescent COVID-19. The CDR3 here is CASSEDPAGELFF. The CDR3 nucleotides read TGTGCCAGCAGTGAAGATCCCGCCGGGGAGCTGTTTTTT.